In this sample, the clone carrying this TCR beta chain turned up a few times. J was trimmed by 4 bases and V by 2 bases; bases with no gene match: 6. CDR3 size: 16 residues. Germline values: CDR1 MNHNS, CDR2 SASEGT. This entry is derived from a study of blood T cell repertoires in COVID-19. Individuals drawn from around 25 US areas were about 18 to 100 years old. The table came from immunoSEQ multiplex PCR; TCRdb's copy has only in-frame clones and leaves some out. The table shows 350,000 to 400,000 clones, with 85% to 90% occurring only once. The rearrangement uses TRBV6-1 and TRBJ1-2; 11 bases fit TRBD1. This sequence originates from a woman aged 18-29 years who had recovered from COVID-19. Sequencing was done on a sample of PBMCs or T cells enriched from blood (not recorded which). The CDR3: CASSERRTGGVYGYTF. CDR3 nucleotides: TGTGCCAGCAGTGAAAGGAGGACAGGGGGCGTCTATGGCTACACCTTC.